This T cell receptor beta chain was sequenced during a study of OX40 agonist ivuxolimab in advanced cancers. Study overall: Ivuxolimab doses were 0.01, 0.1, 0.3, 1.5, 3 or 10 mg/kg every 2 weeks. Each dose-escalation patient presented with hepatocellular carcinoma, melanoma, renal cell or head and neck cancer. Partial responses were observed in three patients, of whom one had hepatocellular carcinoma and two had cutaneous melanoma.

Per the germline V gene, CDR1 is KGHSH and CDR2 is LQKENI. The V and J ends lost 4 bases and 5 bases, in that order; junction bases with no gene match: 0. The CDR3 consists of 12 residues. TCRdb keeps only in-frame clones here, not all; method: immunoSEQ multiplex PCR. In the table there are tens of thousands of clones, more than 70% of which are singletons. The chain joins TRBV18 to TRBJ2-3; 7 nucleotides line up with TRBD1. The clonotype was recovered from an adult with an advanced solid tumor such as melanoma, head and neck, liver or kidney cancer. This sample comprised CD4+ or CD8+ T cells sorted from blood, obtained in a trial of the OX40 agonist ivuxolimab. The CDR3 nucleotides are TGTGCCAGCTCACACAGGGGAGATACGCAGTATTTT. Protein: CASSHRGDTQYF.